The clone carrying this T cell receptor beta chain was seen only a few times. MiXCR, applied by TCRdb to the 5' RACE reads, yields one record per CDR3 protein. Of 550,000 to 750,000 distinct CDR3 sequences in the sample, roughly 14% were seen once. This entry is derived from a study of T cells after yellow fever vaccination. This CDR3 is 15 amino acids long. Between the trimmed V and J ends, which lost 3 bases and 8 bases, there was a span of 21 bases. Germline CDR1 and CDR2: SGHRS and YFSETQ. Material: PBMCs, obtained on the day of the yellow fever booster vaccination. This TCR came from a man aged 30 to 39 who received the YFV17D yellow fever vaccine. The V gene is TRBV5-1, the J gene TRBJ2-7, with D tentatively TRBD1 (6 bases). The CDR3 here is CASSSHLIQGLKQYF. The CDR3 DNA follows: TGCGCCAGCAGCTCCCACTTGATCCAGGGGCTGAAGCAGTACTTC.